Listed below are T cell receptor beta chains from one sample, sequenced in a study of post-analysis software for immune sequencing data. TCRdb ran MiXCR on the PCR reads and lists one entry per CDR3 protein. The sample has 450,000 to 650,000 distinct CDR3 sequences, roughly two fifths seen once; the top ten hold about 1.8%. The specimen sequenced was blood. These receptors were taken from a girl aged 5 to 17 with multiple sclerosis. Each CDR3 is given without its conserved first and last residue. Size is stated for part of the rows, as once, few or many counts, or as a class when the clone is expanded.

cdr3_aa v_call clone_size
SVAEGRPSSYNEQF TRBV29-1 few
ASRRYRGQNTEAF TRBV6-5 .
ASSLESLGVAGSSYNEQF TRBV11-2 .
ASSLGPRAYNEQF TRBV12-3/TRBV12-4 .
ASSLRGGSRYEQY TRBV5-1 few
ASSFGAESAGANVLT TRBV12-3/TRBV12-4 few
SARDRVDEQY TRBV20-1 .
ASSWRQVGNTEAF TRBV6-2/TRBV6-3 .
SASSSEETQY TRBV20-1 .
ASSLSGGFSEQY TRBV7-6 few
ASSFGGLYEQY TRBV7-2 few
VSSVAGLGYEQY TRBV10-2 .
ASTPRGTITDTQY TRBV12-3/TRBV12-4 .
ASSLQGAVGYT TRBV12-3/TRBV12-4 few
ATSDPTDSYTQY TRBV24-1 once
ASSFDPGVGLDTQY TRBV27 .
SARVPSRGRNYGYT TRBV20-1 .
ATSDGGVASNQPQH TRBV24-1 .
SADAGLAESTDTQY TRBV20-1 .
ASSLWAGPSYGYT TRBV12-3/TRBV12-4 many
SVGSTRSYEQY TRBV29-1 few
ASSPSGGAINTQY TRBV7-3 .
ASSLGRGSTYGYT TRBV7-9 .
ASSQTGGSYNEQF TRBV3-1 few
SARPGQGVTNEKLF TRBV20-1 .
ASRRGSYNEQF TRBV25-1 .
SASHGAGSPLH TRBV20-1 .
ASSVGLSPSYEQY TRBV9 .
ASTSTRVIYVASGGVYNEQF TRBV7-3 .
ATSRDKGPTDTQY TRBV15 .
ASSQPDRGLQPQH TRBV4-1 few
SASPGRGGLETQY TRBV20-1 few
ASSADGRGNSYEQY TRBV25-1 .
ASSLAGTEINYGYT TRBV12-3/TRBV12-4 once
ASSQDSGRAYNEQF TRBV4-2 many
ASSQEWGDYEQY TRBV4-1 .
ASSLGQGNSYEQY TRBV7-9 few
ASSLDSGFGYGYT TRBV12-3/TRBV12-4 .
ATSDPYGSTDTQY TRBV24-1 few
ASSPGRLETQY TRBV28 .
ASSRGTLTGANVLT TRBV5-1 .
SARRRDLETQY TRBV20-1 once
ASSPAGVWEQY TRBV5-1 .
ASSQASGQGPAAAGHEQY TRBV4-1 .
ASSYSIVYTNGYT TRBV6-5 few
ASIQYSSNQPQH TRBV21-1 .
ASSRLRGGTYGYT TRBV4-1 few
SARGGRGPQETQY TRBV20-1 .
ASSPSGQGNQPQH TRBV6-2/TRBV6-3 few
ASSSPWASGGETQY TRBV12-3/TRBV12-4 once
ASSLSRTMNTEAF TRBV7-9 .
SVGGRQQETQY TRBV29-1 .
ASSEGTGDHGYT TRBV5-1 few
ASSKRTVGNWGYT TRBV6-1 few
ASSPRTSGGAADEQF TRBV13 few